These 21 T cell receptor beta chains came from one sample sequenced in a study of T cell repertoires in cytomegalovirus infection. One entry per CDR3 protein results from TCRdb running MiXCR on the reads. Of about 600,000 distinct CDR3 sequences in the sample, roughly 24% were seen once. The material sequenced was CD8+ T cells from PBMCs. These TCRs come from a human donor in good health (CMV status not recorded). Some clones in this sample may be carry-over from other donors' samples.

The chain has TRBV4-2 and TRBJ1-5; no reliable D call. This CDR3 is 16 amino acids long. Germline assignment: CDR1 LGHNA and CDR2 YNFKEQ. The ends were cut back, 0 bases at V and 1 base at J, with 10 bases in the middle. The CDR3 reads CASSQDPGSSNQPQHF. In nucleotides, the CDR3 is TGTGCCAGCAGCCAAGATCCCGGGAGCAGCAATCAGCCCCAGCATTTT.

There are a few counts of this clonotype. This chain connects TRBV13 to TRBJ1-4, with 11 bases matching TRBD1. With 5 bases clipped from V and 7 bases from J, the junction kept 6 bases outside the gene matches. There are 15 residues in the CDR3. Germline V gives CDR1 PRHDT, CDR2 FYEKMQ (reference sequence). CDR3 in amino acids: CASSIGQGAGEKLFF. As DNA, the CDR3 is TGTGCCAGCAGCATCGGACAGGGGGCGGGTGAAAAACTGTTTTTT.

The sample holds many counts of this clonotype. This sequence joins TRBV25-1 and TRBJ2-5; D might be TRBD1 (6 bases). Trimming removed 4 bases from V and 0 bases from J, with 12 bases in between. The CDR3 loop spans 15 amino acids. Germline V gene data show CDR1 as MGHDK and CDR2 as SYGVNS. The CDR3 reads CASSGGHYYQETQYF. The CDR3 region has the DNA TGTGCCAGCAGTGGGGGACACTACTACCAAGAGACCCAGTACTTC.

This clonotype was detected only once. The DNA is omitted, as the CDR3 cannot be located on it reliably, and the CDR3 follows TCRdb's listing. This chain links TRBV28 with TRBJ2-6; the table names TRBD2, a call not compared with the DNA. The CDR3 spans 16 residues, counting both ends. Germline CDR1 and CDR2: MDHEN and SYDVKM. This chain's CDR3 is CASSFGGGAGANVLIF.

The chain has TRBV4-3 and TRBJ1-1; D is uncertain. Germline-derived CDR1 and CDR2 are LGHNA and YSLEER. This CDR3 comprises 16 residues. V was cut by 3 bases and J by 1 base, with 15 bases left in between. The CDR3 nucleotides are TGCGCCAGCAGCCACCGGGGATCCGGAGGGAACACTGAAGCTTTCTTT. It codes for CASSHRGSGGNTEAFF.

The rearrangement joins TRBV13 to TRBJ1-4, with D maybe TRBD1 (5 bases). Per germline, CDR1 PRHDT and CDR2 FYEKMQ (reference sequence). This CDR3 is built from 16 residues. V shed 0 bases and J shed 0 bases, with 8 bases lying between them. CDR3 sequence (DNA): TGTGCCAGCAGCTTAGGCCGGGGGGCAACTAATGAAAAACTGTTTTTT. Residues: CASSLGRGATNEKLFF. The full variable domain, in which reference TRBV13 and TRBJ1-4 provide the parts outside the CDR3, is AAGVIQSPRHLIKEKRETATLKCYPIPRHDTVYWYQQGPGQDPQFLISFYEKMQSDKGSIPDRFSAQQFSDYHSELNMSSLELGDSALYFCASSLGRGATNEKLFFGSGTQLSVL.

This clonotype has only a few counts. This chain uses TRBV6-5 with TRBJ2-7; D remains unclear. The CDR3 totals 15 residues. V shed 0 bases and J shed 5 bases, with 14 bases lying between them. Germline CDR1 MNHEY, CDR2 SVGAGI. CDR3 loop: CASSYSLLREDEQYF. The CDR3 bases are TGTGCCAGCAGTTACTCGCTGCTTAGGGAAGACGAGCAGTACTTC.

This chain connects TRBV4-3 to TRBJ2-2, with D possibly being TRBD2 (5 bases). The germline V gene encodes CDR1 LGHNA and CDR2 YSLEER. V lost 1 base to trimming and J lost 5 bases, with 14 bases between them. The CDR3 runs 16 residues. Written as DNA, the CDR3 is TGCGCCAGCAGCCAAGGGATACGGGGAAGTACCGGGGAGCTGTTTTTT. Amino acid sequence: CASSQGIRGSTGELFF.

About this clonotype: A read error is possible here, since a much larger clone lies one base away. J is TRBJ1-1 and V is TRBV7-8; unclear D gene. This CDR3 contains 15 residues. Germline V gene sequence: CDR1 SGHVS, CDR2 FQNEAQ. The CDR3 region has the DNA TGTGCCTGCAGCTTAAACATTGAGAGGTACACTGAAGCTTTCTTT. Protein: CACSLNIERYTEAFF. The full variable domain, completed using reference TRBV7-8 and TRBJ1-1, is GAGVSQSPRYKVAKRGQDVALRCDPISGHVSLFWYQQALGQGPEFLTYFQNEAQLDKSGLPSDRFFAERPEGSVSTLKIQRTQQEDSAVYLCACSLNIERYTEAFFGQGTRLTVV.

This clonotype occurred many times. The chain carries TRBV7-8 and TRBJ1-2; TRBD1 aligns across 9 bases. This CDR3 is 14 amino acids long. V was pared by 1 base and J by 8 bases, with 5 bases of the junction left unmatched. The germline CDR1 and CDR2 sequences are SGHVS and FQNEAQ. Written as DNA, the CDR3 is TGTGCCAGCAGCTTAGGAGGGACAGGGCGCGGCTACACCTTC. It codes for CASSLGGTGRGYTF.

This clonotype was counted only a few times. The chain uses TRBV12-5 and TRBJ2-7; 9 positions agree with TRBD1. V was clipped by 3 bases and J by 3 bases; unmatched bases: 9. The CDR3 is 16 amino acids. Per germline, CDR1 LGHNT and CDR2 FRNRAP. CDR3 sequence (DNA): TGTGCTAGTGGTTTTGGCGGGGACAGGGAAATCTACGAGCAGTACGTC. Its translation: CASGFGGDREIYEQYV.

Concerning this clonotype: A read error may be the cause here, since a much bigger clone is one base away. CDR3 amino acids: CANTSGQEPMNTEAFF. The CDR3 nucleotides are TGTGCCAACACCTCCGGACAGGAGCCTATGAACACTGAAGCTTTCTTT. The chain combines TRBV7-9 with TRBJ1-1; 7 bases map to TRBD1. This CDR3 comprises 16 residues. Germline CDR1 and CDR2: SEHNR and FQNEAQ (reference sequence). With V trimmed by 10 bases and J by 0 bases, 14 bases remained unmatched.

This clonotype was picked up a small number of times. The chain recombines TRBV14 with TRBJ2-3; the D is unclear. Per germline, CDR1 SGHDN and CDR2 FVKESK. Between the trimmed V and J ends, which lost 1 base and 5 bases, there was a span of 4 bases. The CDR3 length is 12 residues. The CDR3 sequence: CASSQGKDTQYF. The DNA of the CDR3 is TGTGCCAGCAGCCAAGGCAAAGATACGCAGTATTTT. Using reference TRBV14 and TRBJ2-3 for the parts outside the CDR3, the full variable domain is EAGVTQFPSHSVIEKGQTVTLRCDPISGHDNLYWYRRVMGKEIKFLLHFVKESKQDESGMPNNRFLAERTGGTYSTLKVQPAELEDSGVYFCASSQGKDTQYFGPGTRLTVL.

To note about this clonotype: At one boundary the junction diverges from the germline segment, which might be a read error. V is TRBV9 and J is TRBJ2-1; TRBD2 agrees at 15 bases. This CDR3 has 18 amino acids. Germline loops: CDR1 SGDLS, CDR2 YYNGEE. The CDR3 reads CVSSVEGLAGGLYNEQFF. The CDR3, as DNA: TGTGTCAGCAGCGTAGAGGGACTAGCGGGGGGACTGTACAATGAGCAGTTCTTC.

This clonotype was recorded many times. The CDR3 region is CASSLAGLAGGPFYNEQFF. In DNA form, the CDR3 reads TGTGCCAGCAGCTTAGCGGGACTAGCGGGGGGGCCATTCTACAATGAGCAGTTCTTC. V is TRBV7-8 and J is TRBJ2-1; 16 positions agree with TRBD2. The CDR3 has 19 residues. Germline CDR1 SGHVS, CDR2 FQNEAQ. Trimming cost V 0 bases and J 3 bases; bases outside gene matches: 5.

This clonotype occurred many times. The chain links TRBV28 to TRBJ2-1, with TRBD1 matching 10 bases. The CDR3 contains 15 residues. Germline V gene data show CDR1 as MDHEN and CDR2 as SYDVKM. J lost 4 bases, V lost 4 bases, and 4 bases had no gene match. The CDR3 loop is CASSSRQGAYNEQFF. CDR3 bases: TGTGCCAGCAGTTCCCGACAGGGGGCTTACAATGAGCAGTTCTTC.

The genes are TRBV20-1 and TRBJ2-3; D ambiguous. V lost 0 bases, J lost 1 base, and 11 bases lay in between. CDR1 and CDR2 (germline): DFQATT, SNEGSKA (reference sequence). CDR3 size: 15 residues. The CDR3 protein is CSARDIVFGTDTQYF. CDR3 sequence (DNA): TGCAGTGCTAGAGATATAGTATTTGGCACAGATACGCAGTATTTT.

This clonotype appeared many times. The chain uses TRBV6-2 or TRBV6-3 and TRBJ1-1; D is undetermined. CDR1 is MNHEY and CDR2 is SVGEGT in the germline V gene. Trimming stripped 3 bases from V and 3 bases from J, with 23 bases between. This CDR3 has 18 amino acids. DNA of the CDR3: TGTGCCAGCAGTTATGAGCGGGCAGGTTGGTTTTTGGACACTGAAGCTTTCTTT. Protein product: CASSYERAGWFLDTEAFF.

The genes are TRBV3-1 and TRBJ2-1; D perhaps matches TRBD1 (6 bases). V was trimmed by 5 bases and J by 2 bases, leaving 13 bases between them. The CDR3 covers 15 residues. Germline V gives CDR1 LGHDT, CDR2 YNNKEL (reference sequence). For the CDR3, the DNA is TGTGCCAGCAGCTGGACAGCCGACCCCTACAATGAGCAGTTCTTC. Protein product: CASSWTADPYNEQFF.

The rearrangement links TRBV5-1 to TRBJ1-1; maybe TRBD1 (6 bases). This CDR3 has 15 residues. The V gene lost 4 bases and the J gene lost 6 bases, with 19 bases spanning the gap. Germline loops: CDR1 SGHRS, CDR2 YFSETQ. The DNA for the CDR3 is TGCGCCAGCAGCCCCCGTCCAGGGGAATACCCTGAAGCTTTCTTT. Translation: CASSPRPGEYPEAFF. The full variable domain, rest sourced from reference TRBV5-1 and TRBJ1-1, is KAGVTQTPRYLIKTRGQQVTLSCSPISGHRSVSWYQQTPGQGLQFLFEYFSETQRNKGNFPGRFSGRQFSNSRSEMNVSTLELGDSALYLCASSPRPGEYPEAFFGQGTRLTVV.

The DNA of the CDR3 is TGTGCCAGCACATCCTCCGGGCGGGAGACCCAGTACTTC. Its translation: CASTSSGRETQYF. The genes are TRBV7-9 and TRBJ2-5; D remains ambiguous. CDR3 length equals 13 residues. V lost 7 bases and J 5 bases, leaving 14 bases between the germline ends. Germline V gene lookup returns CDR1 SEHNR and CDR2 FQNEAQ (reference sequence).